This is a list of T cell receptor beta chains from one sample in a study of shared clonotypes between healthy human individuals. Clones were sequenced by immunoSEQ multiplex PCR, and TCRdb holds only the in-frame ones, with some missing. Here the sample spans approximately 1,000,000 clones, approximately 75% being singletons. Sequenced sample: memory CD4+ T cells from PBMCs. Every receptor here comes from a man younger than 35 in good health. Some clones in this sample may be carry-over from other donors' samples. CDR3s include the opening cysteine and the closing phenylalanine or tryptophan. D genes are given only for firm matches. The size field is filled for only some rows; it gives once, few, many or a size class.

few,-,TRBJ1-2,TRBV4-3,CASSALLNREGGGYTF,TGCGCCAGCAGCGCACTTCTCAACAGGGAGGGAGGTGGCTACACCTTC
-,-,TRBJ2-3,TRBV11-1,CASSQDRRADTQYF,TGTGCCAGCAGCCAAGACAGGAGGGCGGATACGCAGTATTTT
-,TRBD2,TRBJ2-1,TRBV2,CASSAQRESFNEQFF,TGTGCCAGCAGTGCGCAGCGGGAGAGTTTCAATGAGCAGTTCTTC
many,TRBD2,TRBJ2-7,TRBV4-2,CASSQDRNLAGGTPYEQYF,TGTGCCAGCAGCCAAGATCGGAATCTAGCGGGAGGTACCCCCTACGAGCAGTACTTC
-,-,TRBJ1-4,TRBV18,CASSPETEKLFF,TGTGCCAGCTCACCTGAGACAGAGAAACTGTTTTTT
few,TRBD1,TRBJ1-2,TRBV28,CASRSQGALGYTF,TGTGCCAGCAGATCCCAGGGGGCGCTTGGCTACACCTTC
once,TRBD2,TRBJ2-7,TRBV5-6,CASRLAGAQEYEQYF,TGTGCCAGCAGGCTAGCGGGGGCCCAAGAGTACGAGCAGTACTTC
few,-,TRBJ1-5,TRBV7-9,CASSLPNQPQHF,TGTGCCAGCAGCCTTCCCAATCAGCCCCAGCATTTT
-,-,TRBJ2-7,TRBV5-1,CASSLNPTSSYEQYF,TGCGCCAGCAGCTTGAATCCCACTAGCTCCTACGAGCAGTACTTC
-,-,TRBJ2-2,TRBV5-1,CASSLVTGGDTGELFF,TGCGCCAGCAGCTTGGTAACGGGGGGCGACACCGGGGAGCTGTTTTTT
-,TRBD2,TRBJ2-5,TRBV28,CASSFSGRADETQYF,TGTGCCAGCAGCTTCAGCGGGAGGGCGGACGAGACCCAGTACTTC
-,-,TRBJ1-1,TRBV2,CASSEGQVTEAFF,TGTGCCAGCAGTGAAGGGCAGGTTACTGAAGCTTTCTTT
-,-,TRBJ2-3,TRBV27,CASSFRQGTDTQYF,TGTGCCAGCAGTTTTAGACAGGGCACAGATACGCAGTATTTT
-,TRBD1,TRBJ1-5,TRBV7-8,CASSSRDRGGYSNKPQHF,TGTGCCAGCAGCTCCCGGGACAGGGGAGGATATAGCAATAAGCCCCAGCATTTT
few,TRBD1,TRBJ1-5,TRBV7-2,CASSSGQGSNQPQHF,TGTGCCAGCAGCTCCGGACAGGGTAGCAATCAGCCCCAGCATTTT
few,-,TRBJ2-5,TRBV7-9,CASSFGETQYF,TGTGCCAGCAGCTTCGGGGAGACCCAGTACTTC
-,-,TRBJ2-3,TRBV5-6,CASSLVTGVGNTQYF,TGTGCCAGCAGCTTGGTCACGGGAGTAGGGAATACGCAGTATTTT
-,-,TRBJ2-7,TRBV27,CASSLFKAVSYEQYF,TGTGCCAGCAGTTTATTCAAAGCGGTCTCCTACGAGCAGTACTTC